The present T cell receptor (beta chain) was sequenced within a study of monozygotic twins with inflammatory bowel disease. TCRalpha and TCRbeta cDNA was put through two nested PCRs of approximately 17 and 9 cycles. TCRdb reprocessed the 5' RACE reads; each CDR3 protein has one entry and no DNA is given. Its clone listing holds fewer than 400,000 distinct CDR3 sequences. Collection yielded 2 to 3 ml of blood per donor. Study-wide points: Patients with IBD had less TCRbeta diversity (inverse Simpson) than their healthy co-twins.

Comment on this clonotype: Its antigen is unidentified.

CDR3 length equals 13 residues. Germline V lookup: CDR1 SGHRS, CDR2 YFSETQ. Sequenced input: blood. The source is a human donor with ulcerative colitis or Crohn's disease, or a healthy co-twin of an affected twin (not recorded which). V gene TRBV5-1 combines with J gene TRBJ2-7; absent DNA, TCRdb's TRBD1 call cannot be checked. Here the CDR3 reads CASSFGASYEQYF.